These T cell receptor beta chains were read from a single sample in a study of PD-1 blockade in classical Hodgkin lymphoma. Sequencing used immunoSEQ multiplex PCR; TCRdb keeps in-frame clones, though not all of them. The sample holds about 66,000 clones, 71% seen once. The material sequenced was peripheral blood mononuclear cells (PBMCs), taken before the second cycle of nivolumab. The source of these receptors is a human donor with classical Hodgkin lymphoma. Both conserved end residues are part of each CDR3. Fields, in order: D gene, V gene, J gene, CDR3 DNA, CDR3 protein. D genes are given only for firm matches.

d_gene: .
v_gene: TRBV28
j_gene: TRBJ1-5
CDR3nt: TGTGCCAGCAGTCCAGGAGGACTAGTCGTTGATCAGCCCCAGCATTTT
CDR3aa: CASSPGGLVVDQPQHF

d_gene: .
v_gene: TRBV28
j_gene: TRBJ2-5
CDR3nt: TGTGCCAGCAGCCCGGACGGATCTCTTCAAGAGACCCAGTACTTC
CDR3aa: CASSPDGSLQETQYF

d_gene: TRBD1
v_gene: TRBV10-3
j_gene: TRBJ1-2
CDR3nt: TGTGCCACCTCCTCAGGGACAGGGGGTAACTATGGCTACACCTTC
CDR3aa: CATSSGTGGNYGYTF

d_gene: .
v_gene: TRBV18
j_gene: TRBJ2-7
CDR3nt: TGTGCCAGCTCACCAGTGACGGAGGCCTACGAGCAGTACTTC
CDR3aa: CASSPVTEAYEQYF

d_gene: .
v_gene: TRBV29-1
j_gene: TRBJ1-1
CDR3nt: TGCAGCGTTGACCCGGCGAGGACTGAAGCTTTCTTT
CDR3aa: CSVDPARTEAFF

d_gene: .
v_gene: TRBV19
j_gene: TRBJ2-7
CDR3nt: TGTGCCAGTAGCCCTACAGGCGCCTCCTACGAGCAGTACTTC
CDR3aa: CASSPTGASYEQYF

d_gene: .
v_gene: TRBV30
j_gene: TRBJ2-2
CDR3nt: TGTGCCTGGAGTGTACATCCGTCCGGGGAGCTGTTTTTT
CDR3aa: CAWSVHPSGELFF

d_gene: TRBD2
v_gene: TRBV4-1
j_gene: TRBJ2-5
CDR3nt: TGCGCCAGCAGCCAAGATGGACTAGATGGGGAGACCCAGTACTTC
CDR3aa: CASSQDGLDGETQYF

d_gene: TRBD2
v_gene: TRBV7-3
j_gene: TRBJ2-3
CDR3nt: TGTGCCAGCAGCAAGACTAGCGGGAGGTTTGATACGCAGTATTTT
CDR3aa: CASSKTSGRFDTQYF

d_gene: .
v_gene: TRBV30
j_gene: TRBJ1-1
CDR3nt: TGTGCCTGGAGCGGGGAAGAGGAGGACACTGAAGCTTTCTTT
CDR3aa: CAWSGEEEDTEAFF

d_gene: TRBD1
v_gene: TRBV10-3
j_gene: TRBJ2-2
CDR3nt: TGTGCCATCAGTGTTAGGACAGGGAACACCGGGGAGCTGTTTTTT
CDR3aa: CAISVRTGNTGELFF

d_gene: .
v_gene: TRBV11-3
j_gene: TRBJ1-1
CDR3nt: TGTGCCAGCAGCTTTACCCTCCCACAGGGTGGGAACACTGAAGCTTTCTTT
CDR3aa: CASSFTLPQGGNTEAFF

d_gene: .
v_gene: TRBV6-6
j_gene: TRBJ1-2
CDR3nt: TGTGCCAGCAGTTACTCTGAGCTGGGAATCTATGGCTACACCTTC
CDR3aa: CASSYSELGIYGYTF

d_gene: .
v_gene: TRBV12-5
j_gene: TRBJ1-1
CDR3nt: TGTGCTAGTGGTTTGGTACTAACGGGCGGGACTGAAGCTTTCTTT
CDR3aa: CASGLVLTGGTEAFF

d_gene: .
v_gene: TRBV18
j_gene: TRBJ1-2
CDR3nt: TGTGCCAGCTCACCTAAAGTCGGGCCCAGTGGCTATGGCTACACCTTC
CDR3aa: CASSPKVGPSGYGYTF

d_gene: TRBD1
v_gene: TRBV6-6
j_gene: TRBJ1-5
CDR3nt: TGTGCCAGCAGTCACAGGGGGCGCGGCAATCAGCCCCAGCATTTT
CDR3aa: CASSHRGRGNQPQHF

d_gene: .
v_gene: TRBV9
j_gene: TRBJ2-3
CDR3nt: TGTGCCAGCAGCGTAGATCACAGACCCACAGATACGCAGTATTTT
CDR3aa: CASSVDHRPTDTQYF